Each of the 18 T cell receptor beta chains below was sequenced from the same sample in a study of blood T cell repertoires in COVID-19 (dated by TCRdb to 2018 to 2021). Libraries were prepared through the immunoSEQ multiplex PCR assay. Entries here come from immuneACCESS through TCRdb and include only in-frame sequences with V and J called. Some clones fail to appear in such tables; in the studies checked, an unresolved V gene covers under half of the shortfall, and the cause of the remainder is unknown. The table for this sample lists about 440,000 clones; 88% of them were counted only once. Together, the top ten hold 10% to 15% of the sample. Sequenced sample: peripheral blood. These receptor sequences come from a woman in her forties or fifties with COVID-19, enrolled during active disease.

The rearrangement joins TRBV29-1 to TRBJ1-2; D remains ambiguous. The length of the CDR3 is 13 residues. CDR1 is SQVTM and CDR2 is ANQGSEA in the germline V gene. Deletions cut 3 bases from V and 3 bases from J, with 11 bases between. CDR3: CSVEPQDYYGYTF. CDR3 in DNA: TGCAGCGTTGAGCCGCAGGACTACTATGGCTACACCTTC.

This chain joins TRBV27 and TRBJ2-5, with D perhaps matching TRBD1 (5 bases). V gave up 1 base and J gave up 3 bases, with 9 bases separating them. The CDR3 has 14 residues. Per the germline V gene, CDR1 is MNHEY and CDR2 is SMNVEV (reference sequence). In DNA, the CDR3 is TGTGCCAGCAGTTTATGGGGCGGCGAAGAGACCCAGTACTTC. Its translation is CASSLWGGEETQYF.

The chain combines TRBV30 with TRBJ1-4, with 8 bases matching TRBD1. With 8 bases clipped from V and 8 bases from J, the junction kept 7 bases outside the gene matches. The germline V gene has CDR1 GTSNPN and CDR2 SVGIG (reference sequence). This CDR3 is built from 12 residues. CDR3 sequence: CATRTGYEKLFF. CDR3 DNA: TGTGCCACCCGGACAGGGTACGAAAAACTGTTTTTT.

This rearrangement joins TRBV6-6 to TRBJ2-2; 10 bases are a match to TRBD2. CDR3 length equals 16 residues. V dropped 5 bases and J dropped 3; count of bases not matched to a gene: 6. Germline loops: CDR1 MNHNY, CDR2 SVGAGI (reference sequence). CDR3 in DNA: TGTGCCAGCAGTCCCGAGCGGGGGGGCGACACCGGGGAGCTGTTTTTT. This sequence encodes CASSPERGGDTGELFF.

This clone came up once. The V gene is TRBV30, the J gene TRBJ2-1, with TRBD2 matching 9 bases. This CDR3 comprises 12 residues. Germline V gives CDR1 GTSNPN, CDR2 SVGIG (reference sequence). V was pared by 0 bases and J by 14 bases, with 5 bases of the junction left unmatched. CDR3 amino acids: CAWSVTSGFKFF. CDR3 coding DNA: TGTGCCTGGAGTGTTACTAGCGGGTTCAAGTTCTTC.

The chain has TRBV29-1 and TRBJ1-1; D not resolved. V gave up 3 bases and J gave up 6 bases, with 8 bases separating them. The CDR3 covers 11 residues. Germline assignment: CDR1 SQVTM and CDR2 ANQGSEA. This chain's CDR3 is CSVDRWPEAFF. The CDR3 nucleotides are TGCAGCGTTGATCGATGGCCTGAAGCTTTCTTT.

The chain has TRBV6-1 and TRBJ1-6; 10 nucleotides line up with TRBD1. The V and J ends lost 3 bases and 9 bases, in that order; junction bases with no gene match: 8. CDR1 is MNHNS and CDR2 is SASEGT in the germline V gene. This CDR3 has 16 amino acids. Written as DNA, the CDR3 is TGTGCCAGCAGTGAGGCATGGGACAGGGGAGGTTCACCCCTCCACTTT. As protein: CASSEAWDRGGSPLHF.

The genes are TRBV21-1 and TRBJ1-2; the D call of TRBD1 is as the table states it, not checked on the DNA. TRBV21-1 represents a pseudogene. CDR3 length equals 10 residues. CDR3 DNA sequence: TGTGCCATTCAGGGTGATGGCTACACCTTC. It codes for CAIQGDGYTF.

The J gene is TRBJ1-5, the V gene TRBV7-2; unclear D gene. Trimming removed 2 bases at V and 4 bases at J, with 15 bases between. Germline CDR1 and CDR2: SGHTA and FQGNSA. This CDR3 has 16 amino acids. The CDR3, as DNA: TGTGCCAGCAGCTTAAGGGCCGGGAGGAGTAATCAGCCCCAGCATTTT. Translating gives CASSLRAGRSNQPQHF.

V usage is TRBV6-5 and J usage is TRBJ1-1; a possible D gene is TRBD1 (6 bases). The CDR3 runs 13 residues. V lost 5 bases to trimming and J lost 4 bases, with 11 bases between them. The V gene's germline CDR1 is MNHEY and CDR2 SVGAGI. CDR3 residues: CASSTYRATEAFF. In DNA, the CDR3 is TGTGCCAGCAGTACCTACAGGGCCACTGAAGCTTTCTTT.

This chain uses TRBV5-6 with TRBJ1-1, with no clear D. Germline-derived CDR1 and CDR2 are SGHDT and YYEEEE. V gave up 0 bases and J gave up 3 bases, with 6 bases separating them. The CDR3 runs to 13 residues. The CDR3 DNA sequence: TGTGCCAGCAGCTTGGGCAGGTACACTGAAGCTTTCTTT. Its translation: CASSLGRYTEAFF.

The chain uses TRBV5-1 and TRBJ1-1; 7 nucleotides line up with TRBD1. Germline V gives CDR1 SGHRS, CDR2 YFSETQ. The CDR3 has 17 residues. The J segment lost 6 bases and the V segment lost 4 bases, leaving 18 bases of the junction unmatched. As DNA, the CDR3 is TGCGCCAGCAGCGTGACAGGGAGCTCCCTGGAGAGAGCTGAAGCTTTCTTT. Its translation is CASSVTGSSLERAEAFF.

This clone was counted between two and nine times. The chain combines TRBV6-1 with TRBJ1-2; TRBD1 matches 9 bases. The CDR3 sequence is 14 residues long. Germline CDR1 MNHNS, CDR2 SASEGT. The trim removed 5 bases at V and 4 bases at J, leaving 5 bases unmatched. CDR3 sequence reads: CASSYQTGGYGYTF. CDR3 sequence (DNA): TGTGCCAGCAGTTATCAGACAGGGGGCTATGGCTACACCTTC.

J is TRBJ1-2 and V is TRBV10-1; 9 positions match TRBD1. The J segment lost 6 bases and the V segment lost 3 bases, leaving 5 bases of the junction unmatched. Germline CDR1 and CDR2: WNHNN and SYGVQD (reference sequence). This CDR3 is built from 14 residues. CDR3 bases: TGCGCCAGCAGTGACTCGACAGGGGGTCATGGCTACACCTTC. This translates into CASSDSTGGHGYTF.

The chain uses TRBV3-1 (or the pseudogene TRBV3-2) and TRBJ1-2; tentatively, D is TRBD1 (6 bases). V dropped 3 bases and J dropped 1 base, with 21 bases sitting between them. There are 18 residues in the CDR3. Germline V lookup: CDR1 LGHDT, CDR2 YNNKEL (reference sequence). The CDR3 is CASSHYSFPGQGNYGYTF. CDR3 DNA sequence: TGTGCCAGCAGCCACTACTCTTTTCCGGGACAAGGTAACTATGGCTACACCTTC.

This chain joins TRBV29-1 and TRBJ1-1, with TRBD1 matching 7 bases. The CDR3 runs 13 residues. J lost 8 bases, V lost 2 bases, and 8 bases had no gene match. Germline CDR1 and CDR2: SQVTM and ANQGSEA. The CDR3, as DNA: TGCAGCGTTGAACGGGCAGGGGGGTCGGAAGCTTTCTTT. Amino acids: CSVERAGGSEAFF.

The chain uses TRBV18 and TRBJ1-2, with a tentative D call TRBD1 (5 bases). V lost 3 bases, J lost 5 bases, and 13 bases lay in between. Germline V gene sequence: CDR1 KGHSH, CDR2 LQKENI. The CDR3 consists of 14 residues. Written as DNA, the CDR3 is TGTGCCAGCTCACCCGAACAGGAAAATTATGGCTACACCTTC. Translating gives CASSPEQENYGYTF.

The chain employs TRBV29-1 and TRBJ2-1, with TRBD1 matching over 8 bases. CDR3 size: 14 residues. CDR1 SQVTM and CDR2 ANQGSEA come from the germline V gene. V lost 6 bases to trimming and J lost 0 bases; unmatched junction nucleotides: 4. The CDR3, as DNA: TGCAGCGTGACAGGGGACGGCTCCTACAATGAGCAGTTCTTC. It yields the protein CSVTGDGSYNEQFF.